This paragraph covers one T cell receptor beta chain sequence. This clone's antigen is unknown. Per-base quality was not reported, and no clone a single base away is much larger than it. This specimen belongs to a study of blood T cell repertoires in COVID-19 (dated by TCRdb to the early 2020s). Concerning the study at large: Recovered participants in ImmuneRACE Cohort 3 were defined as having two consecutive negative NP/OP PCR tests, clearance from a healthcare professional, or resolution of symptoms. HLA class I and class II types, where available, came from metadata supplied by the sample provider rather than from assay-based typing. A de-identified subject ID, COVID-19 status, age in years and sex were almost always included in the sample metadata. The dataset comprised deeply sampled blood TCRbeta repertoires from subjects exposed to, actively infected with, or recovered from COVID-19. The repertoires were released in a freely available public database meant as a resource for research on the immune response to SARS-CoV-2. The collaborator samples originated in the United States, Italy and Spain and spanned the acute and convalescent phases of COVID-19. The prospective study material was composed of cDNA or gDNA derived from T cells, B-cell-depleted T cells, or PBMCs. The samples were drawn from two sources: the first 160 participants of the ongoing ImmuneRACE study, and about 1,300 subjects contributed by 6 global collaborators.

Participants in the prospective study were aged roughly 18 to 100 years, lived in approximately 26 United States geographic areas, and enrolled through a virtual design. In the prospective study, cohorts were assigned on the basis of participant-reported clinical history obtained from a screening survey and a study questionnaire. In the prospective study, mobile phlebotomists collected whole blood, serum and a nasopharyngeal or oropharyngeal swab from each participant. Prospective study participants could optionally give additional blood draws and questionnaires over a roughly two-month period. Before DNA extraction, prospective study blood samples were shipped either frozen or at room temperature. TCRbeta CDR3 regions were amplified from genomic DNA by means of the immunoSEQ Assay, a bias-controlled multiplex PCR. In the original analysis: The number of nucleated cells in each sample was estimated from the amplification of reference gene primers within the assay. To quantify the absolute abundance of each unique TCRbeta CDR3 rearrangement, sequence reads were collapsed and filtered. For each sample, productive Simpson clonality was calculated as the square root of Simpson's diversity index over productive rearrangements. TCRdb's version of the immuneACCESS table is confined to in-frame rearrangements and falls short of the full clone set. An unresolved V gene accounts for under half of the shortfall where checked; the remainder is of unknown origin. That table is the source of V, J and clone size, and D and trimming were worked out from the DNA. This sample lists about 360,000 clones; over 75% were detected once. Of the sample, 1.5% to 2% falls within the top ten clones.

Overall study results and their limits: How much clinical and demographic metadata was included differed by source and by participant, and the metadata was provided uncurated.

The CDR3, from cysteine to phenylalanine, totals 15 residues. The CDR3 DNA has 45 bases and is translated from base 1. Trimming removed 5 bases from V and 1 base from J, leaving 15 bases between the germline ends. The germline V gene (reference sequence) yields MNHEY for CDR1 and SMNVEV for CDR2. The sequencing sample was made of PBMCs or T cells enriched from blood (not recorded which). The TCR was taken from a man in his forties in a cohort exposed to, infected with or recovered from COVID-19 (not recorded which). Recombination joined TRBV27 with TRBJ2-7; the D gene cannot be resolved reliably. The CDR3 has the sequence CASSPTLEISYEQYF. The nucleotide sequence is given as TGTGCCAGCAGTCCCACCCTGGAGATATCCTACGAGCAGTACTTC.